Listed below are T cell receptor beta chains from one sample, sequenced in a study of shared clonotypes between healthy human individuals. Sequencing was performed with immunoSEQ multiplex PCR; in TCRdb, only in-frame clones are kept and a portion is missing. The sample has 2 million to 3 million clones, 90% to 95% seen once. The sequenced sample was naive CD4+ T cells from PBMCs. These receptors all come from a man younger than 35 in good health. Some clones in this sample may be carry-over from other donors' samples. Both conserved end residues are part of each CDR3. The D gene is left open where the match is weak. Not every row has a clone size; where given, it reads once, few, many or a size class.

d_gene	abundance	j_gene	v_gene	CDR3nt	CDR3aa
TRBD2	.	TRBJ2-1	TRBV2	TGTGCCAGCCGGAGGAGCGGGAGTAATGAGCAGTTCTTC	CASRRSGSNEQFF
.	.	TRBJ2-7	TRBV11-2	TGTGCCAGCAGCCGATCCCCCGAGCAGTACTTC	CASSRSPEQYF
.	.	TRBJ1-6	TRBV29-1	TGCAGCGTTGGCCGGGGATATAATTCACCCCTCCACTTT	CSVGRGYNSPLHF
.	.	TRBJ1-1	TRBV5-4	TGTGCCAGCAGCCCCGGGGGTGCCCGGAACACTGAAGCTTTCTTT	CASSPGGARNTEAFF
TRBD1	once	TRBJ1-1	TRBV15	TGTGCCACCAGCCCCCAGGGGGGGGTTTACACTGAAGCTTTCTTT	CATSPQGGVYTEAFF
TRBD2	.	TRBJ2-2	TRBV15	TGTGCCACCAGCAGATCCCCGGGGACTAGCGGGAGGGCTGTCCGCTCCGGGGAGCTGTTTTTT	CATSRSPGTSGRAVRSGELFF
.	.	TRBJ1-1	TRBV18	TGTGCCAGCTCACCAGTCACTGAAGCTTTCTTT	CASSPVTEAFF
.	.	TRBJ2-1	TRBV18	TGTGCCAGCTCACCCGGCGGGATGAGCTCCTACAATGAGCAGTTCTTC	CASSPGGMSSYNEQFF
.	.	TRBJ2-2	TRBV5-1	TGCGCCAGCAGATACCAGACCGGGACCCCCGACGGGGAGCTGTTTTTT	CASRYQTGTPDGELFF
.	.	TRBJ2-7	TRBV19	TGTGCCAGTAGTGGGGGCCAAGGCTACGAGCAGTACTTC	CASSGGQGYEQYF
.	few	TRBJ1-5	TRBV27	TGTGCCAGCAGACCTCTGCAGGTCCGTCAGCCCCAGCATTTT	CASRPLQVRQPQHF
TRBD1	.	TRBJ2-7	TRBV18	TGTGCCAGCTCACCACAGGGCTTCCCAGGGGGCGAGCAGTACTTC	CASSPQGFPGGEQYF
TRBD1	.	TRBJ1-4	TRBV18	TGTGCCAGCTCACCAGGGGGACAGGGTAATGAAAAACTGTTTTTT	CASSPGGQGNEKLFF
.	.	TRBJ1-1	TRBV10-1	TGCGCCAGCAGTGAGTCGACTCGGGGGACCACTGAAGCTTTCTTT	CASSESTRGTTEAFF
TRBD2	.	TRBJ2-1	TRBV6-1	TGTGCCAGCAGTAGACTAGCGGGATATGAGCAGTTCTTC	CASSRLAGYEQFF
.	.	TRBJ2-5	TRBV7-2	TGTGCCAGCAGCTCAGGGGTTTTAGGGGAGACCCAGTACTTC	CASSSGVLGETQYF
.	.	TRBJ1-4	TRBV5-1	TGCGCCAGCAGCTTGGGAGGGGGGACAACTAATGAAAAACTGTTTTTT	CASSLGGGTTNEKLFF
.	.	TRBJ1-1	TRBV28	TGTGCCAGCAACCCTCAGGGCCGGTTCACTGAAGCTTTCTTT	CASNPQGRFTEAFF
.	.	TRBJ1-6	TRBV4-1	TGCGCCAGCAGCCAAGATCGCATGGGATATTCACCCCTCCACTTT	CASSQDRMGYSPLHF
TRBD2	.	TRBJ2-1	TRBV28	TGTGCCAGCAGTTCTCACCGTAGCGGGAGAGCGAATGAGCAGTTCTTC	CASSSHRSGRANEQFF
.	once	TRBJ1-6	TRBV7-9	TGTGCCAGCAGCTGGACGGAAATAAATTCACCCCTCCACTTT	CASSWTEINSPLHF
TRBD2	.	TRBJ2-3	TRBV5-4	TGTGCCAGCAGCTTCAATCGCCTAGCGGGCACAGATACGCAGTATTTT	CASSFNRLAGTDTQYF
TRBD2	.	TRBJ2-3	TRBV9	TGTGCCAGCAGCGTAGCATACGGCGGGAGGGTTGGAGATACGCAGTATTTT	CASSVAYGGRVGDTQYF
.	.	TRBJ2-2	TRBV7-3	TGTGCCAGCAGCTTATGGCCGGGTGGCACCGGGGAGCTGTTTTTT	CASSLWPGGTGELFF
.	.	TRBJ2-1	TRBV6-5	TGTGCCAGCAGAGATCCCGGGACGGATGAGCAGTTCTTC	CASRDPGTDEQFF
.	.	TRBJ2-2	TRBV18	TGTGCCAGCTCACCACGGACCCTGGCCGCGAACACCGGGGAGCTGTTTTTT	CASSPRTLAANTGELFF
.	.	TRBJ2-5	TRBV6-1	TGTGCCAGCAGTGAAACAGAAGAGACCCAGTACTTC	CASSETEETQYF
.	.	TRBJ2-7	TRBV28	TGTGCCAGCAGTTTAACTGGCACAGGGACCTACGAGCAGTACTTC	CASSLTGTGTYEQYF
.	.	TRBJ2-2	TRBV7-9	TGTGCCAGCAGCCGGGACCCTCCTCGGGAGCTGTTTTTT	CASSRDPPRELFF
TRBD1	.	TRBJ1-2	TRBV4-3	TGCGCCAGCAGCCAACCCGGGACAGGGACTGGCTACACCTTC	CASSQPGTGTGYTF
TRBD2	.	TRBJ2-7	TRBV27	TGTGCCAGCACCCTAGCGGGAGTCGGCGAGCAGTACTTC	CASTLAGVGEQYF
.	.	TRBJ2-2	TRBV5-1	TGCGCCAGCAGCCGGGGGCCCACCGGGGAGCTGTTTTTT	CASSRGPTGELFF
.	.	TRBJ1-2	TRBV6-5	TGTGCCAGCAGTAGGACAGTAGGGGCTTATGGCTACACCTTC	CASSRTVGAYGYTF
TRBD2	once	TRBJ2-1	TRBV10-3	TGTGCCATCAGTGGCCCTAGCGGACCTAATGAGCAGTTCTTC	CAISGPSGPNEQFF